This T cell receptor beta chain was sequenced in a study of identical twins. Study outcomes and limitations: Out-of-frame beta sequences exhibited a weaker degree of excess twin sharing.

Points on this clonotype: Its antigen remains unknown. This may stem from a read error, because a much larger clone lies one nucleotide away.

TCRdb independently ran MiXCR on the 5' RACE reads; one entry per CDR3 protein. The sample has some 1,700,000 distinct CDR3 sequences; around a third are singletons. The sequencing input was cord blood. The origin of this receptor is a newborn girl in good health.

In DNA form, the CDR3 reads TGTGCCAGCAACCGACAGGGAGGCGAAAACATTCAGCACTTC. Its protein product is CASNRQGGENIQHF. The chain employs TRBV2 and TRBJ2-4; D may be TRBD1 (7 bases). This CDR3 has 14 amino acids. The germline V gene has CDR1 SNHLY and CDR2 FYNNEI.